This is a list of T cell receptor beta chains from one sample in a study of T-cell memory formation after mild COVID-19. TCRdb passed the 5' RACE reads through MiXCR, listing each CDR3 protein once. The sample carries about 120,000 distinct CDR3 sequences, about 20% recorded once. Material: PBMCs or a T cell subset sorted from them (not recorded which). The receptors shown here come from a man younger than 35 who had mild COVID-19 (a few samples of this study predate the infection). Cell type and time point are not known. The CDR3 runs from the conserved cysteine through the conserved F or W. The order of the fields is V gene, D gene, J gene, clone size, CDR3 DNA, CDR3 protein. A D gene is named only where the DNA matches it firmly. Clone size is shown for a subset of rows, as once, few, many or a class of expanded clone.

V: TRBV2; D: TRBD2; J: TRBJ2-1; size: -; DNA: TGTGCCAGCAGGAAGGGACTAGCGGATAATGAGCAGTTCTTC; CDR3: CASRKGLADNEQFF
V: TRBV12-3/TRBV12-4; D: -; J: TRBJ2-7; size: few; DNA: TGTGCCAGCAGTTTAGCGCTCGGGACTCCGCTCGAGCAGTACTTC; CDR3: CASSLALGTPLEQYF
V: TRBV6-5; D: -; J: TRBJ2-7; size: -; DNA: TGTGCCAGCAGCCCCGGGACATCTGCCTACGAGCAGTACTTC; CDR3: CASSPGTSAYEQYF
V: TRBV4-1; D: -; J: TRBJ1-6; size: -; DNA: TGCGCCAGCAGCCTCGGGGGACAAGATAATTCACCCCTCCACTTT; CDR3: CASSLGGQDNSPLHF
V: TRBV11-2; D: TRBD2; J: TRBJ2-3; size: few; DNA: TGTGCCAGCAGCACTCGGACAAAGGGACTAGCGGGAAGCACAGATACGCAGTATTTT; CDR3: CASSTRTKGLAGSTDTQYF
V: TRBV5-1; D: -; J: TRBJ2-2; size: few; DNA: TGCGCCAGCAGCTCGGGGACGGGCATCCAGGGTATCGGGGAGCTGTTTTTT; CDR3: CASSSGTGIQGIGELFF
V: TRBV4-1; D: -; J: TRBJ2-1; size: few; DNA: TGCGCCAGCAGCCAAGTAGTACGGGATGAGCAGTTCTTC; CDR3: CASSQVVRDEQFF
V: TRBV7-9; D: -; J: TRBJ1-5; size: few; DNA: TGTGCCAGCAGCCGAACAGGTAGCAATCAGCCCCAGCATTTT; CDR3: CASSRTGSNQPQHF
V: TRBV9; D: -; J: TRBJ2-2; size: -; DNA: TGTGCCAGCAGCGGGGTGGGCATGACCGGGGAGCTGTTTTTT; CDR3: CASSGVGMTGELFF
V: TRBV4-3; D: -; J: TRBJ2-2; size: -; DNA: TGCGCCAGCAGCCCCGGTGGTAGGGAGCTGTTTTTT; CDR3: CASSPGGRELFF
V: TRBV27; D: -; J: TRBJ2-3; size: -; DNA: TGTGCCAGCAGTTCCCGGGTCACTAGCACAGATACGCAGTATTTT; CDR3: CASSSRVTSTDTQYF
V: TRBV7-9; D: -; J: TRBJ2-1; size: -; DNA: TGTGCCAGCAGCTTTCCCACCCCCCATGAGCAGTTCTTC; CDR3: CASSFPTPHEQFF
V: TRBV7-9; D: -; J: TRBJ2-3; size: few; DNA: TGTGCCAGCAGTTCCTATCGGACCACAGATACGCAGTATTTT; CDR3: CASSSYRTTDTQYF
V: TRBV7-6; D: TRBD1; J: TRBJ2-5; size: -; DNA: TGTGCCAGCAGCTTGGACAGGGGACACCAAGAGACCCAGTACTTC; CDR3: CASSLDRGHQETQYF
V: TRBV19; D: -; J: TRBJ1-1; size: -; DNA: TGTGCCAGTATGGACCCGGGTTTGAACACTGAAGCTTTCTTT; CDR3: CASMDPGLNTEAFF
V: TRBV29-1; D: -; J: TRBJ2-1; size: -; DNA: TGCAGCGTTGATACTAATGAGCAGTTCTTC; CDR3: CSVDTNEQFF
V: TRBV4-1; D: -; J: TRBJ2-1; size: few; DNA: TGCGCCAGCAGCCAATCAATACGGGGGGCATACAATGAGCAGTTCTTC; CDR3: CASSQSIRGAYNEQFF
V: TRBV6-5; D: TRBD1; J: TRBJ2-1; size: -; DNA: TGTGCCAGCAATGACCGGGACAGACGGGACAATGAGCAGTTCTTC; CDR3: CASNDRDRRDNEQFF
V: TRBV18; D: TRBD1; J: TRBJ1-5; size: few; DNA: TGTGCCAGCTCACCCTATACTCCGGGACAGGGGTTCAATCAGCCCCAGCATTTT; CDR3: CASSPYTPGQGFNQPQHF
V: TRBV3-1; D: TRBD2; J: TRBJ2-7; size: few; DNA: TGTGCCAGCAGCCAGACTAGCGGGGGCAACGAGCAGTACTTC; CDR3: CASSQTSGGNEQYF
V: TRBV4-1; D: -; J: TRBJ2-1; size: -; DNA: TGCGCCAGCAGCCTTCGTCTGACCACGGCCATGGAAAATGAGCAGTTCTTC; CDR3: CASSLRLTTAMENEQFF
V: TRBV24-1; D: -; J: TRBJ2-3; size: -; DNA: TGTGCCACCAGTGATTTGGACAGCGCAGATACGCAGTATTTT; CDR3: CATSDLDSADTQYF
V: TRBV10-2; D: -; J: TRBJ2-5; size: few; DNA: TGCGCCAGCAGTGCCTCGAGGCGGGAGACCCAGTACTTC; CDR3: CASSASRRETQYF
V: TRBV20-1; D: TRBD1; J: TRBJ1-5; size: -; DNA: TGCAGTGCTAGGAAGGAAGGACAGGGGTTACCAGATGATCAGCCCCAGCATTTT; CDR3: CSARKEGQGLPDDQPQHF
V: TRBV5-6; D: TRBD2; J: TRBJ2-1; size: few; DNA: TGTGCCAGCAGCTTGGGCGGACTAGCGGGCAATGAGCAGTTCTTC; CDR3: CASSLGGLAGNEQFF
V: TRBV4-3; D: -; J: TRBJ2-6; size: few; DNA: TGCGCCAGCAGCCCCCGTTTTCGCTCTGGGGCCAACGTCCTGACTTTC; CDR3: CASSPRFRSGANVLTF
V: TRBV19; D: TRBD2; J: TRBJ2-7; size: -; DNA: TGTGCCAGTAGTTCTTCTTCCGGACTAGCGGGGGAGCAGTACTTC; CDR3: CASSSSSGLAGEQYF
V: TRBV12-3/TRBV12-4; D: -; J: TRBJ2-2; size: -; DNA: TGTGCCAGCAGTACCTCAGGGTTAGACACCGGGGAGCTGTTTTTT; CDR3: CASSTSGLDTGELFF
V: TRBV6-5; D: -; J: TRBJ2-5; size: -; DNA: TGTGCCAGCAGTTACTCGGCCCAGGGGCGTGAAGAGACCCAGTACTTC; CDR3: CASSYSAQGREETQYF
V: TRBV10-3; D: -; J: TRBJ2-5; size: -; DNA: TGTGCCATCAGCGCCCCTCCCGGGACGGATAGCGAAGAGACCCAGTACTTC; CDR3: CAISAPPGTDSEETQYF
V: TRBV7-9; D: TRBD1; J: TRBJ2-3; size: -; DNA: TGTGCCAGCAGAGCGGGACAGGGGAATGCAGATACGCAGTATTTT; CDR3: CASRAGQGNADTQYF
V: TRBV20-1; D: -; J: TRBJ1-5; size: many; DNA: TGCAGTGCTCCCGTCCCCAATCAGCCCCAGCATTTT; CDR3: CSAPVPNQPQHF
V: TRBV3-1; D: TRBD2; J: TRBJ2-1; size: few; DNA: TGTGCCAGCAGCCAAGGTCTAGCGGACTACAATGAGCAGTTCTTC; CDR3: CASSQGLADYNEQFF
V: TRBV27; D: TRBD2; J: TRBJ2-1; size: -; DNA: TGTGCCAGCGCTAGCGGGGGTTCGGGCAATGAGCAGTTCTTC; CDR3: CASASGGSGNEQFF
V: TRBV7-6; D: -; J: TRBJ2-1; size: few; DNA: TGTGCCAGCAGCTTGGGAGAAAACAATGAGCAGTTCTTC; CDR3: CASSLGENNEQFF
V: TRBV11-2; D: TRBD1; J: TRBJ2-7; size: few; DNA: TGTGCCAGCAGCTTTGGACAGGGGGATCGCGAGCAGTACTTC; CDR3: CASSFGQGDREQYF
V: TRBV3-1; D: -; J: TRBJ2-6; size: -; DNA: TGTGCCAGCAGCCAAGGGATGGGGGCCCTGACCCTCTCTGGGGCCAACGTCCTGACTTTC; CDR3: CASSQGMGALTLSGANVLTF
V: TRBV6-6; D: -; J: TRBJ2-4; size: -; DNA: TGTGCCAGCGGCATGGGGCTCGCCAAAAACATTCAGTACTTC; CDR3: CASGMGLAKNIQYF
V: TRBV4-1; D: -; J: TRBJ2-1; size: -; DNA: TGCGCCAGCAGCCAAGACAGGGCCGGCAATGAGCAGTTCTTC; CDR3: CASSQDRAGNEQFF
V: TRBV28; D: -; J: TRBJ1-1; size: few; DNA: TGTGCCAGCAGTCCATCAGGGGTTGGCACTGAAGCTTTCTTT; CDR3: CASSPSGVGTEAFF
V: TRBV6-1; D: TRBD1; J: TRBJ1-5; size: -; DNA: TGTGCCAGCAAAGACTGGACAGGAGTGTTTCAGCCCCAGCATTTT; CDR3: CASKDWTGVFQPQHF
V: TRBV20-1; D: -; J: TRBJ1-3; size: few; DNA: TGCAGTGCTCGAGGATCTGGAAACACCATATATTTT; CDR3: CSARGSGNTIYF
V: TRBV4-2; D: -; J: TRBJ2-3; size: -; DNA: TGTGCCAGCATGGATTCTGAACCTAGCACAGATACGCAGTATTTT; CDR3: CASMDSEPSTDTQYF
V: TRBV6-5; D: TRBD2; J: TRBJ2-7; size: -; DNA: TGTGCCAGCAGGCAAGCGGGAACCTACGAGCAGTACTTC; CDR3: CASRQAGTYEQYF
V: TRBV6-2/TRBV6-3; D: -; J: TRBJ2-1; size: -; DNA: TGTGCCAGCAGTTACTCAGCCGGCAACAATGAGCAGTTCTTC; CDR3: CASSYSAGNNEQFF
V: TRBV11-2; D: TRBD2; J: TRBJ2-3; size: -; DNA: TGTGCCAGCAGCCCCCCCGCGGGGGACCCCACAGATACGCAGTATTTT; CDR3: CASSPPAGDPTDTQYF
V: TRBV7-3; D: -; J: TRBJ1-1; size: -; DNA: TGTGCCAGCAGCTTACGGCGGGCGGGCACTGAAGCTTTCTTT; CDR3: CASSLRRAGTEAFF
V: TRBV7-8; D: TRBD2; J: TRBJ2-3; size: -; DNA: TGTGCCAGCAGCTTAGTCGGGCGGGGGAGCTTGGATACGCAGTATTTT; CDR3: CASSLVGRGSLDTQYF
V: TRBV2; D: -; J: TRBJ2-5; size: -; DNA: TGTGCCAGCACCCCCTGGGACTACCAAGAGACCCAGTACTTC; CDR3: CASTPWDYQETQYF
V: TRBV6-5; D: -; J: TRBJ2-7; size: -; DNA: TGTGCCAGCAGAAATGGCCTCGAGCAGTACTTC; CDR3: CASRNGLEQYF
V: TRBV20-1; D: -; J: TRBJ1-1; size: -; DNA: TGCAGTGCAACGAAAGGGCCGGGCACTGAAGCTTTCTTT; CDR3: CSATKGPGTEAFF
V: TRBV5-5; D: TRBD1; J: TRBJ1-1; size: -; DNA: TGTGCCAGCAGCTTGACCGGACAGGGGTTCACTGAAGCTTTCTTT; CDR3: CASSLTGQGFTEAFF
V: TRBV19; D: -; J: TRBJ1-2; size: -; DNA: TGTGCCACCCGGCGACAGACATATGGCTACACCTTC; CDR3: CATRRQTYGYTF